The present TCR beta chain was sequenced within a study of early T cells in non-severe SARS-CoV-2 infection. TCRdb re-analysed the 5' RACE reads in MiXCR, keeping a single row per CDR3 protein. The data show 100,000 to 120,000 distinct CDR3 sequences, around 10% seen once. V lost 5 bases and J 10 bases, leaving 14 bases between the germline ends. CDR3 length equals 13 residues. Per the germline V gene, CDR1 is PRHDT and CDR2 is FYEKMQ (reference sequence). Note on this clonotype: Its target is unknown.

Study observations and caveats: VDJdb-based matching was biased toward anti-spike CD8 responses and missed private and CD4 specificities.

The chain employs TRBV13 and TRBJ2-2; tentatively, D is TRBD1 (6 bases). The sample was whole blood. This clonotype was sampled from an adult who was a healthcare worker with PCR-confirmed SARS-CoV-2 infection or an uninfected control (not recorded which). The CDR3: CASSLEGVEELFF. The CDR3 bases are TGTGCCAGCAGCCTAGAGGGGGTTGAGGAGCTGTTTTTT.